Listed here are 21 T cell receptor beta chains from one sample, sequenced in a study of control samples from healthy donors and cancer patients. Clones were sequenced by immunoSEQ multiplex PCR, and TCRdb holds only the in-frame ones, with some missing. The sample contains some 150,000 clones, 90% to 95% of which appear only once. The sequenced sample consisted of blood. These TCRs come from a man between 35 and 55 years old in good health.

V gene TRBV6-5 combines with J gene TRBJ2-1; D is ambiguous. The CDR3 length is 12 residues. V lost 4 bases and J lost 8, with 9 bases in between. Germline lookup yields CDR1 MNHEY and CDR2 SVGAGI. The CDR3 spells CASSSRMDEQFF. The CDR3 DNA reads TGTGCCAGCAGTTCTAGGATGGATGAGCAGTTCTTC.

V gene TRBV21-1 combines with J gene TRBJ1-2. TRBV21-1 is an annotated pseudogene. The CDR3 length is 12 residues. As DNA, the CDR3 is TGTGCCAGCAGCGAATTTGGGGATGGCTACACCTTC. Amino acid sequence: CASSEFGDGYTF.

The DNA of the CDR3 is TGTGCCAGCAGCTTAGGTGGCAGCTCCACTGAAGCTTTCTTT. Amino acid sequence: CASSLGGSSTEAFF. The rearrangement uses TRBV7-9 and TRBJ1-1; D gene ambiguous. The CDR3 has 14 residues. The V and J ends lost 1 base and 4 bases respectively, with 10 bases between them. The V gene's germline CDR1 is SEHNR and CDR2 FQNEAQ (reference sequence).

This chain uses TRBV7-9 with TRBJ2-7, with 7 nucleotides matching TRBD2. Germline-derived CDR1 and CDR2 are SEHNR and FQNEAQ (reference sequence). The CDR3 runs to 14 residues. V shed 5 bases and J 7 bases; nucleotides not matched to a gene: 11. The CDR3 sequence: CASSPRDYSGEQYF. CDR3 sequence (DNA): TGTGCCAGCAGCCCCCGGGACTATTCGGGGGAGCAGTACTTC.

The V and J genes are TRBV9 and TRBJ1-5; D is possibly TRBD1 (5 bases). Trimming removed 0 bases from V and 7 bases from J, with 14 bases in between. Germline V gene data show CDR1 as SGDLS and CDR2 as YYNGEE. This CDR3 has 15 residues. The CDR3 region is CASSVDGGIGQPQHF. CDR3 nucleotides: TGTGCCAGCAGCGTAGACGGGGGTATTGGGCAGCCCCAGCATTTT.

The chain employs TRBV29-1 and TRBJ1-1, with 8 bases fitting TRBD1. The CDR3 has 16 amino acids. Germline values: CDR1 SQVTM, CDR2 ANQGSEA. After removal of 7 bases from V and 2 bases from J, the junction contained 15 bases not matched to a gene. The CDR3 protein is CSGGQGASWTNTEAFF. The CDR3 DNA reads as TGCAGCGGGGGCCAGGGGGCTTCTTGGACAAACACTGAAGCTTTCTTT.

This chain uses TRBV6-6 with TRBJ1-2, with D unresolved. Trimming took 6 bases from V and 1 from J, leaving 15 bases between them. CDR3 length equals 15 residues. Germline V lookup: CDR1 MNHNY, CDR2 SVGAGI (reference sequence). The CDR3 loop is CASSPPGMINYGYTF. The DNA of the CDR3 is TGTGCCAGCAGCCCTCCCGGGATGATTAACTATGGCTACACCTTC.

This sequence joins TRBV24-1 and TRBJ1-2; D is undetermined. This CDR3 comprises 15 residues. Germline values: CDR1 KGHDR, CDR2 SFDVKD. The germline V and J ends were trimmed by 1 base and 6 bases, with 14 bases remaining between them. The CDR3 region is CATSDFPGKGHGYTF. As DNA, the CDR3 is TGTGCCACCAGTGATTTCCCCGGGAAAGGCCATGGCTACACCTTC.

The chain has TRBV6-5 and TRBJ2-2; D not certain. This CDR3 is 13 amino acids long. The germline V and J ends were trimmed by 7 bases and 5 bases, with 11 bases remaining between them. The germline CDR1 and CDR2 sequences are MNHEY and SVGAGI. In nucleotides, the CDR3 is TGTGCCAGCACCTCGACCGGGACCGGGGAGCTGTTTTTT. This codes for CASTSTGTGELFF.

The V call is TRBV11-2, the J call TRBJ2-7; D gene ambiguous. This CDR3 spans 13 amino acids. Germline V CDR1 and CDR2: SGHAT, FQNNGV. V dropped 5 bases and J dropped 0 bases, with 8 bases sitting between them. This CDR3 reads CASSPGHSYEQYF. The CDR3 region has the DNA TGTGCCAGCAGCCCAGGCCACTCCTACGAGCAGTACTTC.

This clone occurred once. The chain combines TRBV7-9 with TRBJ1-1; TRBD1 matches 8 bases. V lost 5 bases to trimming and J lost 4 bases; unmatched junction nucleotides: 9. There are 15 residues in the CDR3. From germline, CDR1 is SEHNR and CDR2 FQNEAQ (reference sequence). The CDR3 here is CASSLSRTGFTEAFF. The CDR3 DNA is TGTGCCAGCAGCCTCTCTAGGACAGGGTTCACTGAAGCTTTCTTT.

The chain is built from TRBV18 and TRBJ1-1, with TRBD1 matching 10 bases. The J segment lost 3 bases and the V segment lost 5 bases, leaving 9 bases of the junction unmatched. Per germline, CDR1 KGHSH and CDR2 LQKENI. There are 16 residues in the CDR3. CDR3 sequence reads: CASSRDRGASDTEAFF. CDR3 bases: TGTGCCAGCTCAAGGGACAGGGGCGCATCGGACACTGAAGCTTTCTTT.

V and J are TRBV13 and TRBJ2-7, with 9 bases fitting TRBD2. CDR1 and CDR2 from the germline V gene are PRHDT and FYEKMQ (reference sequence). The V segment lost 11 bases and the J segment 2 bases; nucleotides outside the gene matches: 13. This CDR3 is built from 15 residues. The CDR3 DNA follows: TGTGCCCGCGGAATGCGGGGGGGGCCGGCCTACGAGCAGTACTTC. Translating gives CARGMRGGPAYEQYF.

This chain connects TRBV10-2 to TRBJ2-3; D uncertain. Germline loops: CDR1 WSHSY, CDR2 SAAADI. The V and J ends lost 8 bases and 2 bases respectively, with 11 bases between them. The CDR3 spans 13 residues. The CDR3 sequence: CASWDFVTDTQYF. The CDR3 DNA sequence: TGCGCCAGCTGGGATTTCGTCACAGATACGCAGTATTTT.

CDR3 coding DNA: TGTGCCAGCAGCTTAGGGGTCGGGGGGCACCACAATGAGCAGTTCTTC. Residues: CASSLGVGGHHNEQFF. V usage is TRBV13 and J usage is TRBJ2-1; a possible D gene is TRBD2 (7 bases). Trimming cost V 0 bases and J 5 bases, with 14 bases left between them. Germline assignment: CDR1 PRHDT and CDR2 FYEKMQ (reference sequence). The CDR3 length is 16 residues. The full variable domain, rest sourced from reference TRBV13 and TRBJ2-1, is AAGVIQSPRHLIKEKRETATLKCYPIPRHDTVYWYQQGPGQDPQFLISFYEKMQSDKGSIPDRFSAQQFSDYHSELNMSSLELGDSALYFCASSLGVGGHHNEQFFGPGTRLTVL.

The chain employs TRBV5-1 and TRBJ1-6; 7 bases fit TRBD1. CDR1 and CDR2 (germline): SGHRS, YFSETQ. The CDR3 extends over 18 amino acids. Trimming removed 4 bases from V and 0 bases from J; junction bases left unmatched: 10. CDR3 in amino acids: CASSRSGQQRSYNSPLHF. The CDR3 region has the DNA TGCGCCAGCAGCCGCTCGGGACAGCAACGCTCCTATAATTCACCCCTCCACTTT. The full variable domain, its missing parts supplied by reference TRBV5-1 and TRBJ1-6, is KAGVTQTPRYLIKTRGQQVTLSCSPISGHRSVSWYQQTPGQGLQFLFEYFSETQRNKGNFPGRFSGRQFSNSRSEMNVSTLELGDSALYLCASSRSGQQRSYNSPLHFGNGTRLTVT.

This clone appeared a single time. CDR3 residues: CASADSSYEQYF. CDR3 coding DNA: TGCGCCAGCGCTGACAGCTCCTACGAGCAGTACTTC. This chain uses TRBV5-1 with TRBJ2-7; perhaps TRBD1 as D (5 bases). The V gene lost 7 bases and the J gene lost 0 bases, with 8 bases spanning the gap. This CDR3 region has 12 residues. The V gene's germline CDR1 is SGHRS and CDR2 YFSETQ.

The J gene is TRBJ1-4, the V gene TRBV4-1, with D maybe TRBD1 (5 bases). Germline CDR1 is MGHRA and CDR2 is YSYEKL. V was trimmed by 4 bases and J by 1 base, leaving 10 bases between them. The CDR3 length is 15 residues. CDR3 sequence reads: CASSPKGVTNEKLFF. As DNA, the CDR3 is TGCGCCAGCAGCCCGAAAGGGGTAACTAATGAAAAACTGTTTTTT.

The chain combines TRBV6-7 with TRBJ2-5; 7 bases line up with TRBD1. TRBV6-7 is known as an ORF, though its function is uncertain. V was pared by 2 bases and J by 0 bases, with 0 bases of the junction left unmatched. The CDR3 is 14 amino acids. As DNA, the CDR3 is TGTGCCAGCAGTTACGGGACAGACCAAGAGACCCAGTACTTC. Translated, it gives CASSYGTDQETQYF.

This clone appeared once. The rearrangement joins TRBV3-1 (or the pseudogene TRBV3-2) to TRBJ2-1, with D unclear. CDR3 length equals 18 residues. The V gene's germline CDR1 is LGHDT and CDR2 YNNKEL (reference sequence). The ends were cut back, 0 bases at V and 5 bases at J, with 20 bases in the middle. The CDR3 nucleotides read TGTGCCAGCAGCCAAGATATATCTGTCGTCCAGAGACACAATGAGCAGTTCTTC. Its translation is CASSQDISVVQRHNEQFF.

The sample holds one count of this clone. The DNA is left out, because the CDR3 cannot be placed on it with certainty; the CDR3 is given as TCRdb lists it. CDR3 region: CASSLFGPGSAYNEQFF. The chain is built from TRBV5-1 and TRBJ2-1; TRBD1, the D gene given by the table, was not confirmed from the DNA. The CDR3 length equals 17 residues, ends included. CDR1 and CDR2 (germline): SGHRS, YFSETQ.